A selection of T cell receptor beta chains follows, all from one sample in a study of OX40 agonist ivuxolimab in advanced cancers. Sequencing was performed with immunoSEQ multiplex PCR; in TCRdb, only in-frame clones are kept and a portion is missing. The table lists 85,000 to 95,000 clones, 80% to 90% of them singletons. This specimen was CD4+ or CD8+ T cells sorted from blood, taken in a trial of the OX40 agonist ivuxolimab. These receptor sequences come from an adult with an advanced solid tumor such as melanoma, head and neck, liver or kidney cancer. Both conserved end residues are part of each CDR3. D genes are given only for firm matches. The size of a clone is reported for some rows only, either as once, few or many, or as a class for expanded clones.

.,TRBJ2-1,TRBV15,.,TGTGCCACCAGCAGAGGTCCCCGGGACGGCTACAATGAGCAGTTCTTC,CATSRGPRDGYNEQFF
.,TRBJ1-6,TRBV7-3,.,TGTGCCAGCAGCTCGACAGACTATTCACCCCTCCACTTT,CASSSTDYSPLHF
.,TRBJ2-2,TRBV7-8,TRBD2,TGTGCCAGCAGCCCTAGGAGGGAGGGCGGGGAGCTGTTTTTT,CASSPRREGGELFF
.,TRBJ2-2,TRBV28,TRBD2,TGTGCCAGCAGCCGACTAGGGCTAGCGGGAGGTATTGGCGGGGAGCTGTTTTTT,CASSRLGLAGGIGGELFF
.,TRBJ1-1,TRBV30,.,TGTGCCTGGAGTGTAGGTGGAGTAGCTTTCTTT,CAWSVGGVAFF
.,TRBJ2-7,TRBV7-6,.,TGTGCCAGCAGCTTACCCATCTCCTACGAGCAGTACTTC,CASSLPISYEQYF
once,TRBJ2-2,TRBV7-2,.,TGTGCCAGCAGCTTTGAGGGGTTGGACACCGGGGAGCTGTTTTTT,CASSFEGLDTGELFF
.,TRBJ1-2,TRBV30,TRBD1,TGTGCCTTCTTTAGGGGGCGGCTGGAATTAGACTATGGCTACACCTTC,CAFFRGRLELDYGYTF
.,TRBJ1-2,TRBV18,.,TGTGCCAGCTCACCACCCCCGGACAGCTTCTATGGCTACACCTTC,CASSPPPDSFYGYTF
.,TRBJ1-1,TRBV7-2,.,TGTGCCAGCAGCCTCCAGAGAAACACTGAAGCTTTCTTT,CASSLQRNTEAFF
once,TRBJ1-5,TRBV9,TRBD1,TGTGCCAGCAGCGTAGAAGGGGGCAGCGGTCAGCCCCAGCATTTT,CASSVEGGSGQPQHF
once,TRBJ1-5,TRBV11-1,TRBD1,TGTGCCAGCAGCTCATTGACAGGGACTCAGCCCCAGCATTTT,CASSSLTGTQPQHF
.,TRBJ1-5,TRBV2,TRBD1,TGTGCCAGCAGTGGTACCCCGGGACAGGGGGCGAATCAGCCCCAGCATTTT,CASSGTPGQGANQPQHF
.,TRBJ2-1,TRBV2,.,TGTGCCAGCAGTGATTGGCGGAAGAGGGGTGAGCAGTTCTTC,CASSDWRKRGEQFF
.,TRBJ2-7,TRBV14,.,TGTGCCAGCAGCCAAGATCTGACCGGCGGCGAGCAGTACTTC,CASSQDLTGGEQYF
few,TRBJ2-2,TRBV19,TRBD2,TGTGCCAGTAGTATGGGAGGGGCCACCGGGGAGCTGTTTTTT,CASSMGGATGELFF
once,TRBJ1-1,TRBV7-3,.,TGTGCCAGCAGCTCCGGAGAGAACACTGAAGCTTTCTTT,CASSSGENTEAFF
.,TRBJ2-1,TRBV19,TRBD2,TGTGCCAGTAGTATAGCGGCTAGCGGAAGCTCCTACAATGAGCAGTTCTTC,CASSIAASGSSYNEQFF
once,TRBJ2-1,TRBV28,.,TGTGCCAGCAGTTCTGTGGGAGCAATCTACAATGAGCAGTTCTTC,CASSSVGAIYNEQFF
.,TRBJ1-3,TRBV7-2,.,TGTGCCAGCAGCTTAGCGCTCAGACCTGGAAACACCATATATTTT,CASSLALRPGNTIYF
once,TRBJ2-2,TRBV7-8,.,TGTGCCAGCACCGGGCTAGCTTCGATACCCGGGGAGCTGTTTTTT,CASTGLASIPGELFF
.,TRBJ2-3,TRBV10-3,.,TGTGCCATCAGTGACCGTAGAGGCACAGATACGCAGTATTTT,CAISDRRGTDTQYF
.,TRBJ1-2,TRBV7-9,.,TGTGCCAGCAGCTTACCTATCAGGGAAGGCTACACCTTC,CASSLPIREGYTF
.,TRBJ2-1,TRBV11-2,.,TGTGCCAGCAGCTTACGAGTAAACAATGAGCAGTTCTTC,CASSLRVNNEQFF
.,TRBJ2-1,TRBV4-3,.,TGCGCCAGCAGCCTGAAGAGGCAGTCTTGGAATGAGCAGTTCTTC,CASSLKRQSWNEQFF
.,TRBJ2-6,TRBV7-3,TRBD2,TGTGCCAGCAGCAGCGGGACTGCTGGGGCCAACGTCCTGACTTTC,CASSSGTAGANVLTF